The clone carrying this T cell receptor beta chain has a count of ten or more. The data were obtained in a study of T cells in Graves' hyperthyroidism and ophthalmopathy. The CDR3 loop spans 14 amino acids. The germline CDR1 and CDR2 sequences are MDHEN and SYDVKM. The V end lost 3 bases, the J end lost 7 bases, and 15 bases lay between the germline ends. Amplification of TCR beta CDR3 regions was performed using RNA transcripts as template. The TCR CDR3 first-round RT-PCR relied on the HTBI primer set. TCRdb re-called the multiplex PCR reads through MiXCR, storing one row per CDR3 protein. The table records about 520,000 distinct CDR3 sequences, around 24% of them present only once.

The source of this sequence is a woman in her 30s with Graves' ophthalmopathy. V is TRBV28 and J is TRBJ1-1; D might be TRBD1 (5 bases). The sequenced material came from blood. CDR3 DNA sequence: TGTGCCAGCAGTTTTCACGACAGAGCGGTTGAAGCTTTCTTT. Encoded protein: CASSFHDRAVEAFF.